This T cell receptor (beta chain) was sequenced for a study of T-cell reconstitution after alpha-beta-depleted transplantation in children. After removal of 4 bases from V and 2 bases from J, the junction contained 5 bases not matched to a gene. Germline assignment: CDR1 MNHEY and CDR2 SMNVEV (reference sequence). The length of the CDR3 is 15 residues. This clonotype was detected ten times or more. The target antigen is unknown. This sample's TCRbeta library carried unique molecular identifier barcodes. TCRdb used MiXCR to reprocess the PCR reads, holding one entry per CDR3 protein. This sample carries under 750,000 distinct CDR3 sequences, approximately 22% of them seen once, and the ten largest clones take approximately 14%. Regarding the study as a whole: It was reported that alpha-beta T cells came from several hundred expanded graft clones (about two months after transplant).

The chain is built from TRBV27 and TRBJ2-5; 9 bases are a match to TRBD1. Sequenced material: PBMCs, mostly from graft donor cells, taken 360 days after TCRalphabeta/CD19-depleted stem cell transplant. The TCR comes from a boy under two years old who had a stem cell transplant for acute myeloid leukemia, so the T cells may come from the graft donor. The CDR3 coding sequence is TGTGCCAGCAGTTCGCTAGACAGGGGGCAAGAGACCCAGTACTTC. Residues: CASSSLDRGQETQYF.